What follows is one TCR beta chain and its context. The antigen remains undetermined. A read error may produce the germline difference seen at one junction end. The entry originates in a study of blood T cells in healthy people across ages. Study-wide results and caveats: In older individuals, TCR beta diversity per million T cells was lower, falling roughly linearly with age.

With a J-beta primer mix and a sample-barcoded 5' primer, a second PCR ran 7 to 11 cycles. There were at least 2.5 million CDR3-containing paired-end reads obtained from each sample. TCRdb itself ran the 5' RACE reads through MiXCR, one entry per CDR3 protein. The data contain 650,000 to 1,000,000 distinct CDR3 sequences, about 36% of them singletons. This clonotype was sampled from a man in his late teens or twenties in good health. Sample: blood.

The CDR3: CANSPPSLATDTQYF. In DNA, the CDR3 is TGTGCCAACTCACCACCGTCACTAGCAACAGATACGCAGTATTTT. The V gene is TRBV18, the J gene TRBJ2-3, with D maybe TRBD2 (6 bases). This CDR3 comprises 15 residues. The germline V gene has CDR1 KGHSH and CDR2 LQKENI.